The 7 T cell receptor beta chains below were found in one sample sequenced in a study of tumor and adjacent non-tumor tissue in lung cancer. This sample's RNA came from whole unsorted tissue. TCRbeta libraries were built with three rounds of nested PCR, modified from ARM-PCR. TCRdb reanalysed the multiplex PCR reads using MiXCR and keeps one entry per CDR3 protein. Of about 75,000 distinct CDR3 sequences listed, around 77% are singletons. Sequencing was performed on lung tumor tissue. The receptors derive from a woman aged 50 to 60 with non-small cell lung cancer.

This clonotype was recorded at least ten times. This rearrangement joins TRBV5-1 to TRBJ2-3; 7 positions agree with TRBD2. With 4 bases clipped from V and 1 base from J, the junction kept 0 bases outside the gene matches. The CDR3 has 13 amino acids. Germline loops: CDR1 SGHRS, CDR2 YFSETQ. CDR3 sequence (DNA): TGCGCCAGCAGCAGCGGGGGCACAGATACGCAGTATTTT. Protein: CASSSGGTDTQYF.

In regard to this clonotype: Its ends do not fully match the called genes, so a read error is possible. The V and J genes are TRBV12-3 or TRBV12-4 and TRBJ2-7; D perhaps matches TRBD2 (6 bases). CDR3 length: 13 amino acids. DNA of the CDR3: TGTGCCAGTTGTTCTGGGAGGACCTACGACCAGTACTTC. As protein: CASCSGRTYDQYF.

The chain joins TRBV12-3 or TRBV12-4 to TRBJ1-2; D is ambiguous. This CDR3 is built from 14 residues. The CDR3 loop reads CASGLPQVNYGYTF. DNA of the CDR3: TGTGCAAGTGGTTTGCCTCAGGTCAACTATGGCTACACCTTC.

The chain combines TRBV11-3 with TRBJ1-2, with D perhaps TRBD1 (5 bases). This CDR3 has 12 residues. Germline CDR1 SGHNT, CDR2 YENEEA. Deletions cut 10 bases from V and 4 bases from J, with 13 bases between. The CDR3 DNA is TGTGCCATCGGGACGGGTTGCTATGGCTACACCTTC. Encoded protein: CAIGTGCYGYTF.

Worth noting for this clonotype: This may come from a read error, since a much larger clone is one base off. The CDR3 DNA reads as TGCGTCAGCAGCTTGAGTCCGGGGCTGGATACGCAGTATTTT. It yields the protein CVSSLSPGLDTQYF. This chain connects TRBV5-1 to TRBJ2-3, with D perhaps assigned TRBD1 or TRBD2 (5 bases each). The CDR3 totals 14 residues. Germline lookup yields CDR1 SGHRS and CDR2 YFSETQ.

Concerning this clonotype itself: With a much larger clone just one base away, this may be a read error. The genes are TRBV20-1 and TRBJ1-2; possibly TRBD1 for D (5 bases). CDR1 DFQATT and CDR2 SNEGSKA come from the germline V gene (reference sequence). This CDR3 has 14 residues. V was cut by 3 bases and J by 4 bases, with 15 bases left in between. For the CDR3, the DNA is TGCAGTGCTAGGACAGTGACAGTCACCTATGGCTACACCTTC. The encoded protein is CSARTVTVTYGYTF.

As concerns this clonotype: The junction shows a germline mismatch at one end, possibly a read error. This chain joins TRBV6-1 and TRBJ2-6, with D possibly matching TRBD1 (6 bases). The CDR3 is 14 amino acids. Germline V gene data show CDR1 as MNHNS and CDR2 as SASEGT. This chain's CDR3 is CASSEMDSSNVVTF. CDR3 DNA: TGTGCCAGCAGTGAAATGGACAGCTCCAACGTCGTGACTTTC.